This T cell receptor (beta chain) was sequenced for a study of lymphopenia after photon versus proton radiotherapy. General observations from the study: Proton therapy kept repertoires fairly stable, unlike photons, which gained effector/memory cells. After the lymphocyte nadir, photon-treated repertoires showed oligoclonal expansion, especially of CD8+ Temra cells. In patients who died, overall survival fell as post-nadir TCR diversity dropped more.

This CDR3 is built from 12 residues. CDR1 and CDR2 from the germline V gene are GTSNPN and SVGIG (reference sequence). The V and J ends lost 0 bases and 2 bases respectively, with 5 bases between them. Sequencing used immunoSEQ multiplex PCR; TCRdb keeps in-frame clones, though not all of them. This sample has roughly 67,000 clones, with approximately 91% found just once. As to this clone: As yet, its antigen is unknown. Other DNA variants within this sample encode the same CDR3.

This chain links TRBV30 with TRBJ2-7; unclear D gene. Here the sequenced sample was peripheral blood, taken from a patient treated with photon-based radiotherapy. The sequence was obtained from a woman in her seventies with pancreatic cancer. CDR3 protein: CAWSVGPYEQYF. Written as DNA, the CDR3 is TGTGCCTGGAGTGTGGGCCCCTACGAGCAGTACTTC.